This T cell receptor (beta chain) was identified in a study of blood T cell repertoires in COVID-19. In Seattle, patients joined the study during active infection and were tracked longitudinally. The CDR3 has 17 residues. In germline, CDR1 is MDHEN, CDR2 SYDVKM. With 6 bases clipped from V and 2 bases from J, the junction kept 10 bases outside the gene matches. The count of this clone is one. As processed by the authors: Amplification of reference gene primers provided the estimated nucleated cell counts. The protocol was immunoSEQ multiplex PCR, while the TCRdb copy is restricted to in-frame clones and leaves out a portion. The V and J calls and clone size come from that table; D and trimming were worked out from the DNA. The table records around 280,000 clones, more than 70% of them present only once.

This receptor was taken from a young woman with COVID-19, enrolled during active disease. The chain is built from TRBV28 and TRBJ2-1; 10 bases agree with TRBD2. The sample comprised peripheral blood. The CDR3 sequence: CASSQLSAGGPYNEQFF. The CDR3 DNA sequence: TGTGCCAGCAGCCAGCTATCAGCGGGAGGGCCCTACAATGAGCAGTTCTTC.